The clone carrying this T cell receptor beta chain was seen ten or more times. What it binds is not known. Uncontrolled infection, other autoimmune disease, pregnancy or lactation excluded patients. Germline V gives CDR1 SQVTM, CDR2 ANQGSEA. The CDR3 covers 15 residues. V lost 7 bases, J lost 0 bases, and 18 bases lay in between. The data were obtained in a study of T cells in Graves' hyperthyroidism and ophthalmopathy. About the research overall: The blood sample was taken at first diagnosis, before treatment began.

General observations from the study: Researchers found most expanded thyroid clonotypes above 0.001 in blood as well.

RNA transcripts were the template for amplifying TCR beta CDR3 regions. With the HTBI primer set, the TCR CDR3 went through a first round of RT-PCR. TCRdb re-derived calls from the multiplex PCR reads in MiXCR, one entry per CDR3 protein. The table includes approximately 690,000 distinct CDR3 sequences, around 13% detected once. J is TRBJ1-2 and V is TRBV29-1; D is possibly TRBD1 (5 bases). The material sequenced was blood. The sequence was obtained from a woman aged 45-65 years with Graves' ophthalmopathy. The CDR3: CSAGGGGGANYGYTF. CDR3 DNA sequence: TGCAGCGCAGGCGGGGGTGGAGGGGCTAACTATGGCTACACCTTC.